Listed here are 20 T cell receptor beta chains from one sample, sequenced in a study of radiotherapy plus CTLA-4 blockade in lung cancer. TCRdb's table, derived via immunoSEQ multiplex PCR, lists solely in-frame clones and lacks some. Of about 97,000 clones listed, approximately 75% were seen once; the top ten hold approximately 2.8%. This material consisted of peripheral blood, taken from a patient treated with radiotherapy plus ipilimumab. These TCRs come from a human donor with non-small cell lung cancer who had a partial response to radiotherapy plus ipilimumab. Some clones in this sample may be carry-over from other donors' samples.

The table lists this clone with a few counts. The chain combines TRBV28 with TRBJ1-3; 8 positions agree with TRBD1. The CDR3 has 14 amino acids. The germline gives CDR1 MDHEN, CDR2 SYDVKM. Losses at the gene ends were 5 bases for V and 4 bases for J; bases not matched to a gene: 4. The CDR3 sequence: CASSQGQEGNTIYF. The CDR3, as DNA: TGTGCCAGCAGTCAGGGACAGGAAGGAAACACCATATATTTT.

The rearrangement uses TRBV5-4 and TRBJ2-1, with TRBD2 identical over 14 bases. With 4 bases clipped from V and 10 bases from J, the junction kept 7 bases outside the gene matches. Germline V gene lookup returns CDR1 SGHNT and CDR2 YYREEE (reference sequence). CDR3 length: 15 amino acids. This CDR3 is CASSVTSGGAGEQFF. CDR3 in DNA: TGTGCCAGCAGCGTGACTAGCGGGGGGGCCGGGGAGCAGTTCTTC.

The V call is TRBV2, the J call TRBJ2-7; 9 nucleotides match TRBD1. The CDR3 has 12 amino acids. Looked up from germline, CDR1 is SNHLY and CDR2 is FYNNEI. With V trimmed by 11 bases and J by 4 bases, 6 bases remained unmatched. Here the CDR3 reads CAGGTGTYEQYF. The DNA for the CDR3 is TGTGCCGGAGGGACAGGGACGTACGAGCAGTACTTC.

This CDR3 reads CASSPSGARWDQPQHF. The CDR3 nucleotides read TGTGCCAGCTCACCAAGCGGAGCCAGGTGGGATCAGCCCCAGCATTTT. The gene calls are TRBV18 and TRBJ1-5; D unclear. The CDR3 has 16 residues. Deletions cut 2 bases from V and 5 bases from J, with 16 bases between. Germline lookup yields CDR1 KGHSH and CDR2 LQKENI.

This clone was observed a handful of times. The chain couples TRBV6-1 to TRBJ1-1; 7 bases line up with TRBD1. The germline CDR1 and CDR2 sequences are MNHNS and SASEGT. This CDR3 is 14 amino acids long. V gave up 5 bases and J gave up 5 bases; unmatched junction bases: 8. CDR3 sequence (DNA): TGTGCCAGCAGTTCCGACAGGGTAAGAACTGAAGCTTTCTTT. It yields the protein CASSSDRVRTEAFF.

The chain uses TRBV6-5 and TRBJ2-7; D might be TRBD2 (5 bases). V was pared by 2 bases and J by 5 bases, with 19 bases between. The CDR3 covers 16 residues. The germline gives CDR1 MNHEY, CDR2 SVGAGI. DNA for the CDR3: TGTGCCAGCAGTTACCAAGTCCAGTCCGTCGGGGACGAGCAGTACTTC. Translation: CASSYQVQSVGDEQYF.

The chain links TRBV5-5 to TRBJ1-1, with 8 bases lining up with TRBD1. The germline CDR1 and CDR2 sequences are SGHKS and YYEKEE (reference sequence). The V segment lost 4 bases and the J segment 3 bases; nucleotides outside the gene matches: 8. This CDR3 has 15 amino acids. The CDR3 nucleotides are TGTGCCAGCAGCCTGTTGGACAGGGCGCACACTGAAGCTTTCTTT. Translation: CASSLLDRAHTEAFF.

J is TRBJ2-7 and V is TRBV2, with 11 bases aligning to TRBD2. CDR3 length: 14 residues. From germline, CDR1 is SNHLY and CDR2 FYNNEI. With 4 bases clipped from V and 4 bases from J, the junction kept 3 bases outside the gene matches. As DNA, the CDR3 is TGTGCCAGCAGTGTCTTAGCGGGAGGGTACGAGCAGTACTTC. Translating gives CASSVLAGGYEQYF.

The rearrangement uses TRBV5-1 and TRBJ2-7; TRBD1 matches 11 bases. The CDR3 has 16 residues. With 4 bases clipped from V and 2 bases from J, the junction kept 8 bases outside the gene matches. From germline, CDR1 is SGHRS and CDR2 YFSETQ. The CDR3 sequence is CASSQFPGQGAYEQYF. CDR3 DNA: TGCGCCAGCAGCCAGTTCCCGGGACAGGGGGCCTACGAGCAGTACTTC. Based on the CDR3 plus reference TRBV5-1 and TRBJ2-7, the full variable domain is KAGVTQTPRYLIKTRGQQVTLSCSPISGHRSVSWYQQTPGQGLQFLFEYFSETQRNKGNFPGRFSGRQFSNSRSEMNVSTLELGDSALYLCASSQFPGQGAYEQYFGPGTRLTVT.

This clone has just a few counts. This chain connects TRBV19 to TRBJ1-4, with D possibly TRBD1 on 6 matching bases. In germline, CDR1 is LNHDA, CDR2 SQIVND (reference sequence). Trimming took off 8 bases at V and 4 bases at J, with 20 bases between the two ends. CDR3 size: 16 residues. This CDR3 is CASSSHHRENNEKLFF. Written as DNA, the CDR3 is TGTGCCAGTTCTTCTCACCACAGGGAGAATAATGAAAAACTGTTTTTT.

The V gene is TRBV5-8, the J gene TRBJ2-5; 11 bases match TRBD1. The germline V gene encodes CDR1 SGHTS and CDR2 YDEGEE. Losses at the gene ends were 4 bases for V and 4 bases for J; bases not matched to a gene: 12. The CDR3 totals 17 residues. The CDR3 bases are TGTGCCAGCAGCCACGGACAGGGGGCGCATGGGGGAGAGACCCAGTACTTC. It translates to CASSHGQGAHGGETQYF.

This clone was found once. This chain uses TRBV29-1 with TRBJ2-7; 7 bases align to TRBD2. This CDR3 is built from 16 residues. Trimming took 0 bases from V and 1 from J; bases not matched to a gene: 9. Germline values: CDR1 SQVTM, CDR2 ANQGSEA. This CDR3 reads CSVEDFGGTGSYEQYF. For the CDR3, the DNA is TGCAGCGTTGAAGATTTCGGGGGGACGGGGTCCTACGAGCAGTACTTC.

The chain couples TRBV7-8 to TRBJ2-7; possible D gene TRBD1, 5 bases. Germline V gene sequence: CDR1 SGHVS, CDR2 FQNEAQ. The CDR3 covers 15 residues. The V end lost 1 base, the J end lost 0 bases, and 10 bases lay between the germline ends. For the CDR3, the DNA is TGTGCCAGCAGCTTAGTGCAGGGCTCCTCCTACGAGCAGTACTTC. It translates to CASSLVQGSSYEQYF.

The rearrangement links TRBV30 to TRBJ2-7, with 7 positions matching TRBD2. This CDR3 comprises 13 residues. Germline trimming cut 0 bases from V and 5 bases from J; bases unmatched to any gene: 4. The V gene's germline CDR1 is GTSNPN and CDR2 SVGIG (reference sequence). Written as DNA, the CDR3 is TGTGCCTGGAGTGTGGCGGGAGCAGACGAGCAGTACTTC. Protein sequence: CAWSVAGADEQYF.

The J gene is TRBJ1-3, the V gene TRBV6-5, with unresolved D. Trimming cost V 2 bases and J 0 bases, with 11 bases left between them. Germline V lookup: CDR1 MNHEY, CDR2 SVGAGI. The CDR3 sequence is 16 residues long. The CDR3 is CASSYPNTRSGNTIYF. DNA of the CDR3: TGTGCCAGCAGTTACCCAAACACCCGCTCTGGAAACACCATATATTTT.

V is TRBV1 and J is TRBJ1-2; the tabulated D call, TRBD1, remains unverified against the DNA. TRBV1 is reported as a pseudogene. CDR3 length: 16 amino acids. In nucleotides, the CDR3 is TGCACCAGCAGCTCAGGATGTTTGTGCGAGACCTATGGCTACACCTTC. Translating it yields CTSSSGCLCETYGYTF.

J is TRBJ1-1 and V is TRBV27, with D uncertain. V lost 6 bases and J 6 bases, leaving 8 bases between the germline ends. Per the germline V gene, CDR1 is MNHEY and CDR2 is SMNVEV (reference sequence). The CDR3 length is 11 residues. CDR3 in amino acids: CASRGRAEAFF. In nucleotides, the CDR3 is TGTGCCAGCAGGGGTCGGGCTGAAGCTTTCTTT.

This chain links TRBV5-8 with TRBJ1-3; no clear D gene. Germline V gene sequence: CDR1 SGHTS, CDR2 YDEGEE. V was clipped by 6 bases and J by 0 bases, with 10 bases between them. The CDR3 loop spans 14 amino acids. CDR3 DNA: TGTGCCAGCACTCGTTTCCTCTCTGGAAACACCATATATTTT. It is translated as CASTRFLSGNTIYF.

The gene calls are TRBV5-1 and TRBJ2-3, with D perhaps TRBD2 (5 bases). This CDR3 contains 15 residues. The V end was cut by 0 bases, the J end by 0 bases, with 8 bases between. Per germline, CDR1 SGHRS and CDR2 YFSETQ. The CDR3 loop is CASSLVRTSTDTQYF. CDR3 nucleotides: TGCGCCAGCAGCTTGGTTAGGACTAGCACAGATACGCAGTATTTT.

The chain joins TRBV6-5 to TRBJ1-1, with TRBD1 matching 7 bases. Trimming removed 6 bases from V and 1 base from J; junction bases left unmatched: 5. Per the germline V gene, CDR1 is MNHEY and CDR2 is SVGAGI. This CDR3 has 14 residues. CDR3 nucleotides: TGTGCCAGCAGGTTACAGGGGAGGAACACTGAAGCTTTCTTT. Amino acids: CASRLQGRNTEAFF.